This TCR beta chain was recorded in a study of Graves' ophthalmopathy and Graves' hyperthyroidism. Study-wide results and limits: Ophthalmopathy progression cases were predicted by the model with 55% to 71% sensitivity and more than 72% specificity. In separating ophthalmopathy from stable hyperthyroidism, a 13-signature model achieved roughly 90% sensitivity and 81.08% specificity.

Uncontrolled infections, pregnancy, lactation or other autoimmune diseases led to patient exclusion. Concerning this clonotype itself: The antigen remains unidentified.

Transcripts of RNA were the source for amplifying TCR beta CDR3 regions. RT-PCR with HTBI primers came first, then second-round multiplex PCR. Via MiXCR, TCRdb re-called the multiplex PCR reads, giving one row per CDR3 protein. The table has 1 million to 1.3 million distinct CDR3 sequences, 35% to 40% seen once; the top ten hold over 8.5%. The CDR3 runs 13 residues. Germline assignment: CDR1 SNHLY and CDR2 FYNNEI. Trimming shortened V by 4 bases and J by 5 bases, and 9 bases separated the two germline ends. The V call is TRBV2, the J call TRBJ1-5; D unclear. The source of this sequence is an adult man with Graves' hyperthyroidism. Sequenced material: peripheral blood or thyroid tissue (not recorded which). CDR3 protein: CASSGRTDQPQHF. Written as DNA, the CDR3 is TGTGCCAGCAGTGGAAGGACGGATCAGCCCCAGCATTTT.